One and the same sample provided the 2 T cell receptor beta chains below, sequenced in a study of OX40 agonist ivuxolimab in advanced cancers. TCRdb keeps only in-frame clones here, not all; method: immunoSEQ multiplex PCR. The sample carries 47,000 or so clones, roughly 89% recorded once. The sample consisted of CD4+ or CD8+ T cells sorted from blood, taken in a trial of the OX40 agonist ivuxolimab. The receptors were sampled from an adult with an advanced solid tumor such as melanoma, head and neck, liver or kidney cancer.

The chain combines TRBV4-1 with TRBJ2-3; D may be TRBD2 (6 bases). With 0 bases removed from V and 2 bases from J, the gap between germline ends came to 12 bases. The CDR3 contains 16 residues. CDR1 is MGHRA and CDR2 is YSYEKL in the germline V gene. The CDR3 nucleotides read TGCGCCAGCAGCCAAGAGTGGACTATCCTCACAGATACGCAGTATTTT. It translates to CASSQEWTILTDTQYF.

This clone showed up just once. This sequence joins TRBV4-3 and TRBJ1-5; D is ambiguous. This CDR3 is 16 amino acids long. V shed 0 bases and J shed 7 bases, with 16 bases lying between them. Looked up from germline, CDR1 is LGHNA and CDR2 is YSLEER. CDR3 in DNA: TGCGCCAGCAGCCAAGATTACTCCGGACTTACCCAGCCCCAGCATTTT. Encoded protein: CASSQDYSGLTQPQHF.